Presented here are 14 T cell receptor beta chains from one specimen sequenced in a study of T cell responses to AZD1222 COVID-19 vaccine (dated by TCRdb to 2020 to 2022). Library prep was done by the immunoSEQ multiplex PCR assay. The table comes from immuneACCESS by way of TCRdb, which keeps in-frame sequences with V and J called. Part of the clones is missing from these tables; in studies checked, under half for an unresolved V gene and the rest for unknown reasons. The sample includes 150,000 to 200,000 clones, with over 75% observed a single time. Of the sample, about 2.6% falls within the top ten clones. This specimen's time point label, interpreted: baseline before first vaccination. Sequenced here: peripheral blood, sampled on day 0 of AZD1222 vaccination. The receptor set was obtained from an adult in good health.

The chain is built from TRBV5-4 and TRBJ2-2; TRBD2 matches at 8 bases. Germline CDR1 and CDR2: SGHNT and YYREEE (reference sequence). The V segment lost 0 bases and the J segment 6 bases; nucleotides outside the gene matches: 7. The CDR3 has 16 residues. The CDR3 DNA is TGTGCCAGCAGCTTGGAATCGGGTAGCGGGGCCGGGGAGCTGTTTTTT. This encodes CASSLESGSGAGELFF. The complete variable domain, with remaining parts taken from reference TRBV5-4 and TRBJ2-2, reads ETGVTQSPTHLIKTRGQQVTLRCSSQSGHNTVSWYQQALGQGPQFIFQYYREEENGRGNFPPRFSGLQFPNYSSELNVNALELDDSALYLCASSLESGSGAGELFFGEGSRLTVL.

The chain carries TRBV25-1 and TRBJ1-2; perhaps TRBD1 as D (5 bases). The V end was cut by 2 bases, the J end by 6 bases, with 10 bases between. The germline V gene has CDR1 MGHDK and CDR2 SYGVNS. This CDR3 comprises 13 residues. Written as DNA, the CDR3 is TGTGCCAGCAGTGAAACAGGAAGGCATGGCTACACCTTC. This sequence encodes CASSETGRHGYTF.

This clone was counted a few times. The V gene is TRBV7-3, the J gene TRBJ2-1; D possibly corresponds to TRBD1 (8 bases). Germline CDR1 and CDR2: SGHTA and FQGTGA. The CDR3 is 18 residues long. Trimming took off 5 bases at V and 4 bases at J, with 24 bases between the two ends. The DNA of the CDR3 is TGTGCCAGCAGCCTTCTTCCCCTTACAGGGGGGGGTTACAATGAGCAGTTCTTC. Protein sequence: CASSLLPLTGGGYNEQFF.

The V call is TRBV29-1, the J call TRBJ2-7; 8 bases are shared with TRBD2. The V segment lost 8 bases and the J segment 4 bases; nucleotides outside the gene matches: 10. The CDR3 consists of 13 residues. From germline, CDR1 is SQVTM and CDR2 ANQGSEA. Written as DNA, the CDR3 is TGCAGCTTCGGGACTAGGAATTCTTACGAGCAGTACTTC. Its translation is CSFGTRNSYEQYF.

The rearrangement joins TRBV2 to TRBJ2-3; D call uncertain. This CDR3 contains 12 residues. Trimming stripped 4 bases from V and 4 bases from J, with 6 bases between. The germline V gene has CDR1 SNHLY and CDR2 FYNNEI. The CDR3 DNA reads as TGTGCCAGCAGTGTTCCTCCAGATACGCAGTATTTT. Translating gives CASSVPPDTQYF.

V gene TRBV9 combines with J gene TRBJ1-1; a weak D match, TRBD1 (5 bases). This CDR3 is built from 14 residues. Trimming cost V 1 base and J 2 bases, with 9 bases left between them. Germline CDR1 is SGDLS and CDR2 is YYNGEE. The DNA for the CDR3 is TGTGCCAGCAGCGTATCCGGGGGAAACACTGAAGCTTTCTTT. Translation gives CASSVSGGNTEAFF.

This chain uses TRBV10-3 with TRBJ2-7; 10 nucleotides match TRBD1. Trimming took 10 bases from V and 4 from J; bases not matched to a gene: 4. The CDR3 length is 12 residues. CDR1 is ENHRY, CDR2 SYGVKD, per germline. The CDR3 sequence is CATGQGGYEQYF. DNA for the CDR3: TGTGCCACCGGACAGGGGGGTTACGAGCAGTACTTC.

The rearrangement joins TRBV6-6 to TRBJ2-5; D unclear. Trimming removed 2 bases from V and 0 bases from J, with 10 bases in between. This CDR3 is 15 amino acids long. Germline CDR1 and CDR2: MNHNY and SVGAGI (reference sequence). CDR3 protein: CASSYGEFNQETQYF. Here the CDR3 DNA reads TGTGCCAGCAGTTACGGGGAATTCAACCAAGAGACCCAGTACTTC.

J is TRBJ2-3 and V is TRBV5-1; TRBD2 agrees at 10 bases. There are 16 residues in the CDR3. The germline gives CDR1 SGHRS, CDR2 YFSETQ. V shed 4 bases and J 2 bases; nucleotides not matched to a gene: 7. The chain's CDR3 is CASSPLAGDDTDTQYF. In DNA form, the CDR3 reads TGCGCCAGCAGCCCGCTAGCGGGGGATGACACAGATACGCAGTATTTT.

CDR3 coding DNA: TGTGCCAGCAGTTACCCCCCCCAATCTGGAAACACCATATATTTT. Amino acid sequence: CASSYPPQSGNTIYF. This rearrangement joins TRBV6-5 to TRBJ1-3; D not resolved. The germline V gene has CDR1 MNHEY and CDR2 SVGAGI. The V end was cut by 2 bases, the J end by 1 base, with 9 bases between. The CDR3 is 15 residues long.

This clone was detected only once. The rearrangement links TRBV19 to TRBJ2-3, with D unclear. V gave up 10 bases and J gave up 0 bases, with 14 bases separating them. This CDR3 comprises 14 residues. Germline-derived CDR1 and CDR2 are LNHDA and SQIVND (reference sequence). The CDR3 here is CATNDGKSTDTQYF. The CDR3, as DNA: TGTGCCACCAATGACGGAAAGAGCACAGATACGCAGTATTTT.

J is TRBJ2-1 and V is TRBV4-3, with TRBD2 matching 8 bases. The CDR3 loop spans 16 amino acids. The germline CDR1 and CDR2 sequences are LGHNA and YSLEER. V gave up 5 bases and J gave up 0 bases; unmatched junction bases: 6. The CDR3 bases are TGCGCCAGCAGCGACCGAGCGGGGGACTCCTACAATGAGCAGTTCTTC. It yields the protein CASSDRAGDSYNEQFF.

The rearrangement links TRBV18 to TRBJ1-3, with 7 bases fitting TRBD1. V lost 3 bases to trimming and J lost 2 bases; unmatched junction nucleotides: 7. This CDR3 has 16 residues. CDR1 is KGHSH, CDR2 LQKENI, per germline. The CDR3 is CASSPRDSGAGNTIYF. For the CDR3, the DNA is TGTGCCAGCTCACCCCGGGACAGTGGAGCTGGAAACACCATATATTTT.

The CDR3 nucleotides are TGTGCCAGCAGTAAACTCCGGGGACTAGCGGGGGGGCATTCCGAGCAGTACTTC. This encodes CASSKLRGLAGGHSEQYF. J is TRBJ2-7 and V is TRBV2; 16 nucleotides agree with TRBD2. Trimming removed 5 bases from V and 6 bases from J; junction bases left unmatched: 13. The CDR3 has 18 residues. The germline CDR1 and CDR2 sequences are SNHLY and FYNNEI.